This T cell receptor (beta chain) was recorded in a study of blood T cell repertoires in COVID-19. The table came from immunoSEQ multiplex PCR; TCRdb's copy has only in-frame clones and leaves some out. The sample consists of about 110,000 clones, about four fifths of them appearing once. Only one count was recorded for this clone. The sequence came from an older woman with acute or convalescent COVID-19. Sequenced input: peripheral blood.

CDR3 bases: TGTGCCAGCAGCGCGGGGAGGAACACCATATATTTT. This translates into CASSAGRNTIYF. The V gene is TRBV3-1 (or the pseudogene TRBV3-2), the J gene TRBJ1-3, with unresolved D. From germline, CDR1 is LGHDT and CDR2 YNNKEL (reference sequence). V lost 5 bases and J lost 7, with 9 bases in between. This CDR3 has 12 residues.